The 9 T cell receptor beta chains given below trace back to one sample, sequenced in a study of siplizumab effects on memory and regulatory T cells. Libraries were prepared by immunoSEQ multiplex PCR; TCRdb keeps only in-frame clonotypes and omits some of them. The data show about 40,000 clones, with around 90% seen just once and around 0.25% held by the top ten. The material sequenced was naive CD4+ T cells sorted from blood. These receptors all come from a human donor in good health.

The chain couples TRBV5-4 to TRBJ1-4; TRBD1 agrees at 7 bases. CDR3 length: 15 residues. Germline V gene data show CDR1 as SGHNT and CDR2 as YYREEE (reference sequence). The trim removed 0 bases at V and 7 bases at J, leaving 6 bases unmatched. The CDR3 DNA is TGTGCCAGCAGCTTGGCGGCAGGGGGGGCTGAAAAACTGTTTTTT. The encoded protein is CASSLAAGGAEKLFF.

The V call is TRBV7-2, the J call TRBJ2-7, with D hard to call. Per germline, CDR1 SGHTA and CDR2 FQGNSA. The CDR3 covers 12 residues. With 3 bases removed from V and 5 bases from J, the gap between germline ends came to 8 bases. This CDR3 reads CASSFYEDEQYF. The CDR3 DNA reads TGTGCCAGCAGCTTTTATGAGGACGAGCAGTACTTC.

CDR3 nucleotides: TGCGCCAGCACCCCGACGAGGGGACAGGGGGCTTATAACACTGAAGCTTTCTTT. This encodes CASTPTRGQGAYNTEAFF. The V call is TRBV5-1, the J call TRBJ1-1; 12 nucleotides agree with TRBD1. V lost 6 bases, J lost 2 bases, and 14 bases stayed unmatched. The germline CDR1 and CDR2 sequences are SGHRS and YFSETQ. The CDR3 covers 18 residues.

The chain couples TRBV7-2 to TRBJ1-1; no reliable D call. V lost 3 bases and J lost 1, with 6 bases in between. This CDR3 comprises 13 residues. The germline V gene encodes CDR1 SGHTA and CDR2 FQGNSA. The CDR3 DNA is TGTGCCAGCAGCTTCGCAGAGAACACTGAAGCTTTCTTT. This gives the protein CASSFAENTEAFF.

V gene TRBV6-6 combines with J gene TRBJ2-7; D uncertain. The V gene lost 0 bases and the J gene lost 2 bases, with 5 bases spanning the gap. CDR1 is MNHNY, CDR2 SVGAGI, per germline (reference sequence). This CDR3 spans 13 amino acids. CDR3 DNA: TGTGCCAGCAGTTACTCGCCAGCCTACGAGCAGTACTTC. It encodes CASSYSPAYEQYF.

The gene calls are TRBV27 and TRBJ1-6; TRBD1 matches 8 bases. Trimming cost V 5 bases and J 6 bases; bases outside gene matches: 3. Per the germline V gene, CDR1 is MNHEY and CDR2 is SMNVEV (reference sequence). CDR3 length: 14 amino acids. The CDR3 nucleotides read TGTGCCAGCAGTCGAGACAGGGGTAATTCACCCCTCCACTTT. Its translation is CASSRDRGNSPLHF.

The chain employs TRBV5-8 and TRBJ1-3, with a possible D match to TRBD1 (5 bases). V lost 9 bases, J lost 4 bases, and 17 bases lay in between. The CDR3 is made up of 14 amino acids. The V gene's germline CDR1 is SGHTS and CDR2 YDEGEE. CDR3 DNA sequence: TGTGCCACCCTAGCCGGGGCGCGAGGAAACACCATATATTTT. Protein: CATLAGARGNTIYF.

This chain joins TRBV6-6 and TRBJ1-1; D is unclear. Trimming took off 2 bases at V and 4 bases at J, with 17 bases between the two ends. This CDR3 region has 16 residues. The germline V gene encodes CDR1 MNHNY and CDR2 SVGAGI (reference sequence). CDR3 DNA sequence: TGTGCCAGCAGTTACCCAACCTATACGGGCGGCACTGAAGCTTTCTTT. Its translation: CASSYPTYTGGTEAFF.

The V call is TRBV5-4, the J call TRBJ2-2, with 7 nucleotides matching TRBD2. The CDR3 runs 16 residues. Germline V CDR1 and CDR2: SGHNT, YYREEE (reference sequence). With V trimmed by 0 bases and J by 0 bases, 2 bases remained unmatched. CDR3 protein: CASSLELAANTGELFF. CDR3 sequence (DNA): TGTGCCAGCAGCTTGGAGCTAGCGGCGAACACCGGGGAGCTGTTTTTT.